This passage covers 22 T cell receptor beta chains from one sample sequenced in a study of technical replicates of blood from a few donors. Clones were read by immunoSEQ multiplex PCR, and TCRdb kept only the in-frame ones, dropping some. This sample has tens of thousands of clones, with almost 97% found just once. The sample taken for sequencing was T cells isolated from PBMCs. These receptor sequences come from a human donor in good health.

The V call is TRBV11-2, the J call TRBJ2-7; 7 bases match TRBD1. Looked up from germline, CDR1 is SGHAT and CDR2 is FQNNGV. The CDR3 contains 15 residues. With 6 bases clipped from V and 7 bases from J, the junction kept 15 bases outside the gene matches. CDR3 residues: CASRGLTGMLEEQYF. The CDR3 nucleotides read TGTGCCAGCAGGGGCCTGACAGGGATGCTGGAAGAGCAGTACTTC.

The J gene is TRBJ2-4, the V gene TRBV21-1; the table's TRBD1 call for D was not verified on the DNA. TRBV21-1 has pseudogene status. The CDR3 extends over 16 amino acids. The CDR3 reads CASSSFPVRAKNIQYF. CDR3 in DNA: TGTGCCAGCAGCTCTTTTCCAGTCCGAGCCAAAAACATTCAGTACTTC.

The chain uses TRBV5-4 and TRBJ1-3; D perhaps matches TRBD1 (6 bases). Trimming left V 4 bases short and J 0 bases short, with 14 bases between. CDR1 SGHNT and CDR2 YYREEE come from the germline V gene (reference sequence). There are 16 residues in the CDR3. As DNA, the CDR3 is TGTGCCAGCAGCATCCGACAGGCGAGCTCTGGAAACACCATATATTTT. It specifies CASSIRQASSGNTIYF.

V gene TRBV29-1 combines with J gene TRBJ1-2, with TRBD1 matching over 7 bases. Germline CDR1 is SQVTM and CDR2 is ANQGSEA. J was trimmed by 8 bases and V by 8 bases; bases with no gene match: 8. This CDR3 has 11 residues. The CDR3 region is CSFMTDRGYTF. The CDR3 DNA is TGCAGCTTTATGACGGACAGGGGCTACACCTTC.

The V and J genes are TRBV5-4 and TRBJ2-4; TRBD1 aligns across 9 bases. The CDR3 totals 14 residues. Germline trimming cut 3 bases from V and 7 bases from J; bases unmatched to any gene: 5. Germline V gene data show CDR1 as SGHNT and CDR2 as YYREEE (reference sequence). The CDR3 DNA reads as TGTGCCAGCAGCTCACAGGGGGCTAGCAACATTCAGTACTTC. Protein: CASSSQGASNIQYF.

V and J are TRBV18 and TRBJ1-1; TRBD1 aligns across 7 bases. The J segment lost 4 bases and the V segment lost 8 bases, leaving 7 bases of the junction unmatched. Germline CDR1 and CDR2: KGHSH and LQKENI. This CDR3 region has 13 residues. CDR3 sequence: CASMTGISTEAFF. The CDR3, as DNA: TGTGCCAGCATGACAGGGATTAGCACTGAAGCTTTCTTT.

The J gene is TRBJ2-1, the V gene TRBV4-3; D gene unclear. Germline CDR1 and CDR2: LGHNA and YSLEER. The V end lost 3 bases, the J end lost 3 bases, and 12 bases lay between the germline ends. This CDR3 is built from 15 residues. CDR3 sequence (DNA): TGCGCCAGCAGCCAGTACTCCCAGGACTACAATGAGCAGTTCTTC. Amino acids: CASSQYSQDYNEQFF.

The chain uses TRBV13 and TRBJ2-5; TRBD1 is a possible D gene (6 bases). This CDR3 is built from 14 residues. Germline CDR1 PRHDT, CDR2 FYEKMQ (reference sequence). V was pared by 7 bases and J by 4 bases, with 16 bases between. CDR3 bases: TGTGCCAGCACCAACGACAGGTCCTTAGAGACCCAGTACTTC. This gives the protein CASTNDRSLETQYF.

This sequence joins TRBV5-4 and TRBJ1-1; 8 bases map to TRBD1. Per germline, CDR1 SGHNT and CDR2 YYREEE (reference sequence). Trimming cost V 4 bases and J 3 bases; bases outside gene matches: 5. This CDR3 has 14 residues. For the CDR3, the DNA is TGTGCCAGCAGCCCCCAGACAGGGGACACTGAAGCTTTCTTT. Encoded protein: CASSPQTGDTEAFF.

The J gene is TRBJ2-7, the V gene TRBV19, with a tentative D call TRBD2 (5 bases). The germline CDR1 and CDR2 sequences are LNHDA and SQIVND (reference sequence). This CDR3 has 15 residues. Trimming shortened V by 3 bases and J by 0 bases, and 12 bases separated the two germline ends. This CDR3 reads CASSITFGSSYEQYF. The DNA of the CDR3 is TGTGCCAGTAGTATTACTTTTGGGAGCTCCTACGAGCAGTACTTC.

The chain recombines TRBV5-6 with TRBJ2-7, with a weak D call TRBD1 (6 bases). With 0 bases removed from V and 9 bases from J, the gap between germline ends came to 13 bases. Per the germline V gene, CDR1 is SGHDT and CDR2 is YYEEEE. The CDR3 contains 13 residues. Written as DNA, the CDR3 is TGTGCCAGCAGCTTGGGACAGGCCCCTTGGCAGTACTTC. As protein: CASSLGQAPWQYF.

The chain links TRBV7-9 to TRBJ1-2, with D maybe TRBD1 (5 bases). The V gene's germline CDR1 is SEHNR and CDR2 FQNEAQ (reference sequence). This CDR3 is 18 amino acids long. Trimming left V 5 bases short and J 6 bases short, with 28 bases between. CDR3 sequence: CASSPVQSRAGPSDGYTF. In DNA form, the CDR3 reads TGTGCCAGCAGCCCAGTCCAATCCCGGGCAGGGCCCTCGGATGGCTACACCTTC.

The chain is built from TRBV18 and TRBJ2-7; 8 nucleotides line up with TRBD1. The germline CDR1 and CDR2 sequences are KGHSH and LQKENI. There are 14 residues in the CDR3. The ends lost 3 bases at V and 6 bases at J; junction bases unmatched: 7. The CDR3 DNA reads as TGTGCCAGCTCACCTGGACAGGGTCTCGGCGAGCAGTACTTC. Its translation is CASSPGQGLGEQYF.

The V call is TRBV11-3, the J call TRBJ2-7, with D possibly being TRBD2 (6 bases). Germline V CDR1 and CDR2: SGHNT, YENEEA. The V end was cut by 4 bases, the J end by 6 bases, with 19 bases between. The CDR3 is 15 amino acids. CDR3 in DNA: TGTGCCAGCAGCTACGAGGTCGGGAGCATTGCCGAGCAGTACTTC. The encoded protein is CASSYEVGSIAEQYF.

V is TRBV27 and J is TRBJ1-1, with 10 nucleotides matching TRBD1. The CDR3 spans 14 residues. With V trimmed by 2 bases and J by 7 bases, 4 bases remained unmatched. CDR1 is MNHEY, CDR2 SMNVEV, per germline (reference sequence). The CDR3 region has the DNA TGTGCCAGCAGTTTAGGACAGGGGGGAGTTGAAGCTTTCTTT. Protein: CASSLGQGGVEAFF.

The chain employs TRBV19 and TRBJ2-6; 7 bases match TRBD1. The V and J ends lost 6 bases and 0 bases, in that order; junction bases with no gene match: 11. The length of the CDR3 is 18 residues. Germline V gives CDR1 LNHDA, CDR2 SQIVND (reference sequence). This CDR3 reads CASSLTGPTYSGANVLTF. In DNA, the CDR3 is TGTGCCAGTAGCCTGACAGGGCCTACATACTCTGGGGCCAACGTCCTGACTTTC.

The chain employs TRBV28 and TRBJ1-4; D is uncertain. The CDR3 consists of 16 residues. With 5 bases removed from V and 0 bases from J, the gap between germline ends came to 13 bases. The germline V gene encodes CDR1 MDHEN and CDR2 SYDVKM. In nucleotides, the CDR3 is TGTGCCAGCAGTGCCACCCTGGGCGCAACTAATGAAAAACTGTTTTTT. This codes for CASSATLGATNEKLFF. Variable domain in full (rest from reference TRBV28 and TRBJ1-4): DVKVTQSSRYLVKRTGEKVFLECVQDMDHENMFWYRQDPGLGLRLIYFSYDVKMKEKGDIPEGYSVSREKKERFSLILESASTNQTSMYLCASSATLGATNEKLFFGSGTQLSVL.

The V gene is TRBV28, the J gene TRBJ1-2; tentative D call: TRBD1 (5 bases). The CDR3 runs 13 residues. Germline lookup yields CDR1 MDHEN and CDR2 SYDVKM. V was trimmed by 7 bases and J by 13 bases, leaving 22 bases between them. The CDR3 region is CASTEIPGGPPTF. The DNA for the CDR3 is TGTGCCAGCACCGAGATTCCGGGGGGTCCCCCCACCTTC.

The CDR3 loop reads CASSHRHGNYQPQHF. CDR3 DNA: TGTGCCAGCAGTCATAGACACGGGAATTATCAGCCCCAGCATTTT. The chain recombines TRBV28 with TRBJ1-5, with unresolved D. V was cut by 5 bases and J by 5 bases, with 16 bases left in between. Germline CDR1 and CDR2: MDHEN and SYDVKM. The CDR3 consists of 15 residues.

This clone has just one count. V is TRBV4-2 and J is TRBJ2-1, with D maybe TRBD1 (6 bases). The CDR3 sequence is 13 residues long. The germline gives CDR1 LGHNA, CDR2 YNFKEQ. The ends were cut back, 5 bases at V and 4 bases at J, with 9 bases in the middle. The CDR3 sequence is CASSLTGYNEQFF. As DNA, the CDR3 is TGTGCCAGCAGCTTAACAGGGTACAATGAGCAGTTCTTC.

This rearrangement joins TRBV10-1 to TRBJ2-1; 7 bases align to TRBD2. V lost 5 bases to trimming and J lost 0 bases; unmatched junction nucleotides: 19. The CDR3 totals 20 residues. Per the germline V gene, CDR1 is WNHNN and CDR2 is SYGVQD (reference sequence). The CDR3 region is CASSNKPLLADNSSYNEQFF. The CDR3 DNA sequence: TGCGCCAGCAGTAATAAACCGTTGCTAGCGGATAACAGCTCCTACAATGAGCAGTTCTTC.

This rearrangement joins TRBV6-1 to TRBJ2-7; 8 nucleotides line up with TRBD2. This CDR3 has 15 residues. Germline CDR1 reads MNHNS; CDR2 reads SASEGT. V lost 4 bases, J lost 2 bases, and 7 bases stayed unmatched. CDR3 sequence reads: CASSAGTSATYEQYF. CDR3 nucleotides: TGTGCCAGCAGTGCTGGGACTAGTGCGACCTACGAGCAGTACTTC.